The next 30 T cell receptor beta chains were all read from a single sample in a study of a mutant IDH1 vaccine in newly diagnosed glioma (dated by TCRdb to the early 2020s). The time point label, as the study defines it: baseline, week 1 (first vaccination visit). In light of the paper, this sample's treatment or condition label describes: pre-vaccination baseline after standard-of-care therapy. The method was the immunoSEQ multiplex PCR assay. TCRdb retrieved this table from immuneACCESS and kept in-frame rearrangements only. Not all clones are present; in checked studies, unresolved V genes account for under half, and no reason is known for the remainder. The sample table holds tens of thousands of clones, of which almost 85% were seen once. The ten most abundant clones make up approximately 19% of the sample. The source material was PBMCs, sampled from a glioma patient treated with radiotherapy, temozolomide or both. These receptors were obtained from a young man with glioma.

The chain couples TRBV5-1 to TRBJ2-2; 8 bases agree with TRBD2. The trim removed 0 bases at V and 1 base at J, leaving 2 bases unmatched. CDR3 size: 16 residues. The germline CDR1 and CDR2 sequences are SGHRS and YFSETQ. CDR3: CASSLESGGNTGELFF. CDR3 DNA sequence: TGCGCCAGCAGCTTGGAGAGCGGGGGGAACACCGGGGAGCTGTTTTTT. Full variable domain (remainder filled in from reference TRBV5-1 and TRBJ2-2): KAGVTQTPRYLIKTRGQQVTLSCSPISGHRSVSWYQQTPGQGLQFLFEYFSETQRNKGNFPGRFSGRQFSNSRSEMNVSTLELGDSALYLCASSLESGGNTGELFFGEGSRLTVL.

This clone is a singleton in its sample. The rearrangement links TRBV6-1 to TRBJ2-1; the D call may be TRBD1 or TRBD2 (5 bases each). CDR3 length equals 13 residues. The V and J ends lost 1 base and 8 bases respectively, with 9 bases between them. Germline values: CDR1 MNHNS, CDR2 SASEGT. This CDR3 reads CASSEVGEDEQFF. CDR3 sequence (DNA): TGTGCCAGCAGTGAAGTGGGGGAAGATGAGCAGTTCTTC.

The chain has TRBV6-5 and TRBJ2-2; D tentatively reads TRBD1 or TRBD2 (5 bases each). From germline, CDR1 is MNHEY and CDR2 SVGAGI. The V end was cut by 6 bases, the J end by 7 bases, with 9 bases between. The CDR3 is 12 residues long. The CDR3 loop reads CASRWDDGELFF. CDR3 coding DNA: TGTGCCAGCAGATGGGACGACGGGGAGCTGTTTTTT.

This clone came up a few times. J is TRBJ2-2 and V is TRBV4-3; D is unclear. Germline V gene lookup returns CDR1 LGHNA and CDR2 YSLEER. The V gene lost 3 bases and the J gene lost 4 bases, with 12 bases spanning the gap. The CDR3 spans 15 residues. The CDR3 nucleotides read TGCGCCAGCAGCCAGAATATGTTGGTCACCGGGGAGCTGTTTTTT. This gives the protein CASSQNMLVTGELFF.

The chain employs TRBV10-3 and TRBJ2-1; TRBD1 matches at 7 bases. CDR3 length: 19 amino acids. The J segment lost 5 bases and the V segment lost 2 bases, leaving 18 bases of the junction unmatched. The germline V gene encodes CDR1 ENHRY and CDR2 SYGVKD. The CDR3 nucleotides are TGTGCCATCAGTGAGGTGGCAGGGGGTAGACAGATACGACACAATGAGCAGTTCTTC. Translated: CAISEVAGGRQIRHNEQFF.

The CDR3 coding sequence is TGTGCCAGCAGCTTAAGGACAGCCGCCGGTTTTGGAAACACCATATATTTT. Amino acids: CASSLRTAAGFGNTIYF. The chain has TRBV7-2 and TRBJ1-3, with a weak D call TRBD1 (6 bases). Per germline, CDR1 SGHTA and CDR2 FQGNSA. The CDR3 length is 17 residues. V lost 2 bases and J 3 bases, leaving 17 bases between the germline ends.

This clone was seen just once. This chain links TRBV7-8 with TRBJ2-1; no firm D call. The CDR3 length is 13 residues. The germline V and J ends were trimmed by 7 bases and 0 bases, with 7 bases remaining between them. Germline CDR1 and CDR2: SGHVS and FQNEAQ. CDR3 sequence reads: CASTYSSYNEQFF. CDR3 in DNA: TGTGCCAGCACCTACTCCTCCTACAATGAGCAGTTCTTC. Based on the CDR3 plus reference TRBV7-8 and TRBJ2-1, the full variable domain is GAGVSQSPRYKVAKRGQDVALRCDPISGHVSLFWYQQALGQGPEFLTYFQNEAQLDKSGLPSDRFFAERPEGSVSTLKIQRTQQEDSAVYLCASTYSSYNEQFFGPGTRLTVL.

V and J are TRBV4-1 and TRBJ2-7; 10 bases agree with TRBD2. Germline CDR1 and CDR2: MGHRA and YSYEKL. CDR3 length: 15 residues. V gave up 2 bases and J gave up 0 bases; unmatched junction bases: 1. This chain's CDR3 is CASSQRTSGSYEQYF. The CDR3 coding sequence is TGCGCCAGCAGCCAACGGACTAGCGGCTCCTACGAGCAGTACTTC.

The chain is built from TRBV29-1 and TRBJ2-7, with 9 bases that match TRBD1. The CDR3 has 14 amino acids. The V gene end was trimmed by 6 bases and the J gene end by 4 bases; junction bases not matched to a gene: 10. Germline V gene lookup returns CDR1 SQVTM and CDR2 ANQGSEA. CDR3 region: CSVTDRGSVYEQYF. The CDR3 DNA is TGCAGCGTCACGGACAGGGGTTCGGTATACGAGCAGTACTTC.

The chain combines TRBV5-1 with TRBJ1-1; D gene uncertain. The CDR3 sequence is 13 residues long. Per the germline V gene, CDR1 is SGHRS and CDR2 is YFSETQ. V was clipped by 2 bases and J by 0 bases, with 5 bases between them. This chain's CDR3 is CASSLGLNTEAFF. As DNA, the CDR3 is TGCGCCAGCAGCTTAGGCCTGAACACTGAAGCTTTCTTT.

This clone occurred a few times. This chain connects TRBV14 to TRBJ2-7; D is unclear. CDR1 is SGHDN and CDR2 is FVKESK in the germline V gene. Trimming took 0 bases from V and 0 from J, leaving 9 bases between them. This CDR3 contains 15 residues. The CDR3: CASSQDLGGSYEQYF. The CDR3 DNA reads TGTGCCAGCAGCCAAGATCTGGGTGGCTCCTACGAGCAGTACTTC.

V is TRBV5-4 and J is TRBJ1-3; D is unresolved. The germline CDR1 and CDR2 sequences are SGHNT and YYREEE (reference sequence). The CDR3 runs to 13 residues. V lost 4 bases, J lost 4 bases, and 9 bases lay in between. The CDR3 loop is CASSADRGNTIYF. In DNA, the CDR3 is TGTGCCAGCAGCGCCGACCGAGGAAACACCATATATTTT.

This clone was picked up one time. The rearrangement links TRBV28 to TRBJ1-2; 9 bases align to TRBD1. CDR1 and CDR2 from the germline V gene are MDHEN and SYDVKM. The CDR3 has 13 residues. V lost 4 bases and J lost 7; bases outside the gene matches: 4. The CDR3 loop reads CASSSRTGAGYTF. In DNA form, the CDR3 reads TGTGCCAGCAGTTCGCGGACAGGGGCTGGCTACACCTTC.

The rearrangement links TRBV30 to TRBJ2-3, with 15 bases identical to TRBD2. Trimming cost V 2 bases and J 3 bases; bases outside gene matches: 6. The CDR3 extends over 17 amino acids. Germline CDR1 is GTSNPN and CDR2 is SVGIG (reference sequence). CDR3 DNA sequence: TGTGCCTGGAGTCTTGGACTAGCGGGGGGGATGACAGATACGCAGTATTTT. Translated, it gives CAWSLGLAGGMTDTQYF.

The J gene is TRBJ1-4, the V gene TRBV19; 9 nucleotides align to TRBD1. The CDR3 is 15 residues long. The germline V gene has CDR1 LNHDA and CDR2 SQIVND (reference sequence). The trim removed 5 bases at V and 8 bases at J, leaving 9 bases unmatched. The CDR3 protein is CASSFPGQGREKLFF. The CDR3 DNA is TGTGCCAGTAGTTTTCCGGGACAGGGACGAGAAAAACTGTTTTTT.

The rearrangement links TRBV18 to TRBJ1-1; D not certain. Per the germline V gene, CDR1 is KGHSH and CDR2 is LQKENI. V shed 2 bases and J shed 8 bases, with 15 bases lying between them. The CDR3 length is 14 residues. In DNA, the CDR3 is TGTGCCAGCTCACCAGATGATGCGGAGAGAGAAGCTTTCTTT. Its protein product is CASSPDDAEREAFF.

This chain uses TRBV28 with TRBJ2-7; a weak D match, TRBD1 (6 bases). In germline, CDR1 is MDHEN, CDR2 SYDVKM. The V end was cut by 6 bases, the J end by 6 bases, with 15 bases between. The length of the CDR3 is 13 residues. This CDR3 is CASRYGQTSEQYF. Here the CDR3 DNA reads TGTGCCAGCAGGTACGGACAGACCTCCGAGCAGTACTTC.

V and J are TRBV30 and TRBJ1-1; D not certain. Germline values: CDR1 GTSNPN, CDR2 SVGIG (reference sequence). The CDR3 consists of 12 residues. Trimming cost V 1 base and J 2 bases, with 5 bases left between them. This CDR3 reads CAWSGTNTEAFF. DNA for the CDR3: TGTGCCTGGAGTGGGACCAACACTGAAGCTTTCTTT.

This clone was seen just once. The chain employs TRBV25-1 and TRBJ1-1; unclear D gene. CDR1 and CDR2 (germline): MGHDK, SYGVNS. Trimming cost V 0 bases and J 1 base, with 3 bases left between them. This CDR3 is built from 13 residues. For the CDR3, the DNA is TGTGCCAGCAGTGAATATGAGAACACTGAAGCTTTCTTT. Protein product: CASSEYENTEAFF.

The V and J genes are TRBV27 and TRBJ2-1; unclear D gene. The CDR3 length is 16 residues. V dropped 3 bases and J dropped 0 bases, with 12 bases sitting between them. CDR1 is MNHEY, CDR2 SMNVEV, per germline (reference sequence). The CDR3 bases are TGTGCCAGCAGTTTTTCTTTGGAGAGCTCCTACAATGAGCAGTTCTTC. Translation gives CASSFSLESSYNEQFF.

V usage is TRBV19 and J usage is TRBJ2-2, with D perhaps TRBD1 or TRBD2 (5 bases each). The CDR3 has 16 residues. CDR1 and CDR2 from the germline V gene are LNHDA and SQIVND (reference sequence). Trimming pared 4 bases from V and 5 bases from J, leaving 17 bases between. The chain's CDR3 is CASSRRGERGTGELFF. The CDR3 bases are TGTGCCAGTAGTAGACGAGGGGAAAGAGGTACCGGGGAGCTGTTTTTT.

The J gene is TRBJ2-5, the V gene TRBV7-8; 8 positions agree with TRBD1. The germline V gene has CDR1 SGHVS and CDR2 FQNEAQ. V was clipped by 2 bases and J by 5 bases; unmatched bases: 13. This CDR3 spans 17 amino acids. The CDR3 is CASSLLNRQGIRETQYF. In DNA, the CDR3 is TGTGCCAGCAGCTTACTCAATCGACAGGGGATTAGGGAGACCCAGTACTTC.

V usage is TRBV6-1 and J usage is TRBJ1-4, with D possibly matching TRBD1 (6 bases). The ends were cut back, 8 bases at V and 3 bases at J, with 16 bases in the middle. Per germline, CDR1 MNHNS and CDR2 SASEGT. The CDR3 runs to 15 residues. The CDR3 loop reads CASSLYGQSNEKLFF. DNA of the CDR3: TGTGCCAGCTCCTTGTACGGACAGTCTAATGAAAAACTGTTTTTT.

The chain recombines TRBV6-1 with TRBJ1-5, with D perhaps TRBD1 (5 bases). In germline, CDR1 is MNHNS, CDR2 SASEGT. This CDR3 is 16 amino acids long. The V end lost 2 bases, the J end lost 10 bases, and 21 bases lay between the germline ends. The DNA of the CDR3 is TGTGCCAGCAGTGAAATTTCCCACGGAGGGGAAACTCCCCAGCATTTT. Protein: CASSEISHGGETPQHF.

The rearrangement uses TRBV5-1 and TRBJ1-5, with 9 bases that match TRBD1. The length of the CDR3 is 15 residues. Germline loops: CDR1 SGHRS, CDR2 YFSETQ. V lost 7 bases and J lost 3; bases outside the gene matches: 8. The CDR3 spells CASRSGTGYNQPQHF. Here the CDR3 DNA reads TGCGCCAGCCGCTCCGGGACAGGGTACAATCAGCCCCAGCATTTT.

The chain couples TRBV28 to TRBJ1-6; no reliable D call. The CDR3 runs 16 residues. The germline gives CDR1 MDHEN, CDR2 SYDVKM. V dropped 3 bases and J dropped 0 bases, with 9 bases sitting between them. CDR3 amino acids: CASSLTGSSYNSPLHF. The CDR3 coding sequence is TGTGCCAGCAGTTTGACGGGGAGCTCCTATAATTCACCCCTCCACTTT. The whole variable domain, filled in from reference TRBV28 and TRBJ1-6, reads DVKVTQSSRYLVKRTGEKVFLECVQDMDHENMFWYRQDPGLGLRLIYFSYDVKMKEKGDIPEGYSVSREKKERFSLILESASTNQTSMYLCASSLTGSSYNSPLHFGNGTRLTVT.

The genes are TRBV25-1 and TRBJ1-2; 10 bases are shared with TRBD1. Germline CDR1 reads MGHDK; CDR2 reads SYGVNS. The V gene end was trimmed by 3 bases and the J gene end by 4 bases; junction bases not matched to a gene: 5. The CDR3 length is 15 residues. The DNA for the CDR3 is TGTGCCAGCAGTGAGTTGGGGGACAGGGGCTATGGCTACACCTTC. Translating it yields CASSELGDRGYGYTF.

The chain is built from TRBV29-1 and TRBJ2-7, with TRBD2 as a possible D gene (6 bases). CDR1 and CDR2 from the germline V gene are SQVTM and ANQGSEA. This CDR3 is 13 amino acids long. V shed 4 bases and J shed 2 bases, with 12 bases lying between them. CDR3 coding DNA: TGCAGCGTTGGGATCGGGGGACCCTACGAGCAGTACTTC. Translating it yields CSVGIGGPYEQYF.

The chain employs TRBV28 and TRBJ1-5, with a possible D match to TRBD1 (6 bases). The V and J ends lost 10 bases and 7 bases respectively, with 17 bases between them. This CDR3 is 13 amino acids long. Per the germline V gene, CDR1 is MDHEN and CDR2 is SYDVKM. The CDR3 bases are TGTGCCACTATGGGGGGCGAGGGACAGCCCCAGCATTTT. This translates into CATMGGEGQPQHF.

The J gene is TRBJ2-2, the V gene TRBV5-4, with D perhaps given as TRBD1 or TRBD2 (7 bases each). The CDR3 contains 17 residues. V lost 4 bases to trimming and J lost 1 base, with 17 bases between them. CDR1 and CDR2 from the germline V gene are SGHNT and YYREEE (reference sequence). CDR3 loop: CASSLPGGGLNTGELFF. The CDR3 DNA is TGTGCCAGCAGCCTACCAGGGGGGGGCTTGAACACCGGGGAGCTGTTTTTT.